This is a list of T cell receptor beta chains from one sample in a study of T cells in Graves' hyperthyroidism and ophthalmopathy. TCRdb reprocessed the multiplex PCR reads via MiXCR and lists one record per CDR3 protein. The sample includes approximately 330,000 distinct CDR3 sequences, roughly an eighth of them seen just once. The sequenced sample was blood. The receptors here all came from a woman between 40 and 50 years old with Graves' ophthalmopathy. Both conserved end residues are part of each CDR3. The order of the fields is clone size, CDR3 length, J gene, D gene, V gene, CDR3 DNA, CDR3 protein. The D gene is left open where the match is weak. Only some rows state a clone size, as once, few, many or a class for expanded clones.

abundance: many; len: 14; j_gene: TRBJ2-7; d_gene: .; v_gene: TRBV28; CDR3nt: TGTGCCAGCAGTGTAGCGAAGCCTCCCTACGAGCAGTACTTC; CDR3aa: CASSVAKPPYEQYF
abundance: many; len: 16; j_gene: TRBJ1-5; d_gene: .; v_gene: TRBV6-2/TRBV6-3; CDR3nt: TGTGCCAGCAGTTACTCGGCCGGCGGTAGCAATCAGCCCCAGCATTTT; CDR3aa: CASSYSAGGSNQPQHF
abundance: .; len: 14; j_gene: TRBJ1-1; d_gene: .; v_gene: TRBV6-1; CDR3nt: TGTGCCAGCAGGGGGTCAGGGGAGGGGACTGAAGCTTTCTTT; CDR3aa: CASRGSGEGTEAFF
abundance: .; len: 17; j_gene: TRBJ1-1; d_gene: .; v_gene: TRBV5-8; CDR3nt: TGTGCCAGCAGCTTGGCCGTTTTGGGAACACCGGCCACTGAAGCTTTCTTT; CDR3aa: CASSLAVLGTPATEAFF
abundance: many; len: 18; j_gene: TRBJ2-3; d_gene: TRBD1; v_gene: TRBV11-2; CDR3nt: TGTGCCAGCAGCTTTCCGAAGACAGGGGGCATGCGCACAGATACGCAGTATTTT; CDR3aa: CASSFPKTGGMRTDTQYF
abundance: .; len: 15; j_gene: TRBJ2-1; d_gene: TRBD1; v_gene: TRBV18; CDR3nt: TGTGCCAGCTCACCCGGACAGGAAGCCTACAATGAGCAGTTCTTC; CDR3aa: CASSPGQEAYNEQFF
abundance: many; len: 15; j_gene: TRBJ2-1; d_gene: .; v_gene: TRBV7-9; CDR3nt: TGTGCCAGCAGCTCCACCTCCTCAGATCGGAATGAGCAGTTCTTC; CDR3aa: CASSSTSSDRNEQFF
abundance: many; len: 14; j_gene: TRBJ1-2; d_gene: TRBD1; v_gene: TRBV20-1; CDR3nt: TGCAGTGCTAGAGACCGGACAGGGGACTATGGCTACACCTTC; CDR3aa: CSARDRTGDYGYTF
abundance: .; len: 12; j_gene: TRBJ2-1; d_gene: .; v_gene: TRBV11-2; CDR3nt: TGTGCCAGCAGCCAAAATCGAAATGAGCAGTTCTTC; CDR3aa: CASSQNRNEQFF
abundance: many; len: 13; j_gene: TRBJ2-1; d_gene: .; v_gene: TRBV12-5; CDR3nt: TGTGCTAGTGGTTTGTGGGCCTACAATGAGCAGTTCTTC; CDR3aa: CASGLWAYNEQFF
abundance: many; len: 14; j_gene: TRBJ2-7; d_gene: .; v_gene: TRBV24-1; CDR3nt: TGTGCCACCAGTGATCCAGCGAGCTCCTACGAGCAGTACTTC; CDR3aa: CATSDPASSYEQYF
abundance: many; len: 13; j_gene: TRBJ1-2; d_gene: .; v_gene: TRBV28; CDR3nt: TGTGCCAGCAGTTTATCGGGAGGGAAGGGCTACACCTTC; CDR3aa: CASSLSGGKGYTF
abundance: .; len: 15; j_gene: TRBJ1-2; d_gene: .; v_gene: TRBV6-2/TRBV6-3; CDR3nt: TGTGCCAGCAGACTCAATGTACTGGGTTACTATGGCTACACCTTC; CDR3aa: CASRLNVLGYYGYTF
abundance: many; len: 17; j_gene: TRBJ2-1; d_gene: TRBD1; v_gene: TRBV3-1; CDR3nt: TGTGCCAGCAGCCTTTCTGGACAGGGTCGCTCCTACAATGAGCAGTTCTTC; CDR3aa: CASSLSGQGRSYNEQFF
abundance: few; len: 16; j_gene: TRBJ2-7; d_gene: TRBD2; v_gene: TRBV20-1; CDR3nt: TGCAGTGCTAGAGGGGTGGGAGGGTCTAGCGGGGACGAGCAGTACTTC; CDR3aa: CSARGVGGSSGDEQYF